This T cell receptor (beta chain) was profiled in a study of regulatory T cells in long-lasting Graves disease. For the study at large: Persistent Graves' disease required over 5 years of antithyroid drugs and positive TSH receptor antibodies.

Germline CDR1 reads DFQATT; CDR2 reads SNEGSKA (reference sequence). V lost 3 bases and J 0 bases, leaving 7 bases between the germline ends. This CDR3 has 13 amino acids. Time point given: persistent/refractory GD, antithyroid drugs over 5 years with positive TRAb. PBMC-extracted RNA yielded the TCR library. The patients included were those that came from an endocrinology department in Xi'an, China. Sequencing libraries for TCR beta were prepared with iRepertoire HTBI primers and Arm-PCR of CDR3 regions. TCRdb analysed the multiplex PCR reads with MiXCR anew, one entry per CDR3 protein. The profile shows 300,000 to 350,000 distinct CDR3 sequences, 15% to 20% of them singletons.

The genes are TRBV20-1 and TRBJ2-3; D is unresolved. The specimen was peripheral blood mononuclear cells (PBMCs), collected when the disease was refractory, from a patient treated with antithyroid drugs. The source of this sequence is a female donor with Graves disease. CDR3 region: CSARARSTDTQYF. DNA of the CDR3: TGCAGTGCTAGGGCTCGTAGCACAGATACGCAGTATTTT.